This TCR beta chain comes out of a study of blood T cell repertoires in COVID-19. About the study: Sample material is recorded as cDNA or gDNA derived from T cells, B-cell-depleted T cells, or PBMCs.

The J segment lost 4 bases and the V segment lost 8 bases, leaving 2 bases of the junction unmatched. This CDR3 comprises 12 residues. Germline V gene sequence: CDR1 GTSNPN, CDR2 SVGIG (reference sequence). Sequencing was performed with immunoSEQ multiplex PCR; in TCRdb, only in-frame clones are kept and a portion is missing. The table has roughly 52,000 clones, 80% to 90% seen once. This clone was recorded only once. This receptor was taken from a man aged 50 or older with acute or convalescent COVID-19. V is TRBV30 and J is TRBJ1-4, with TRBD1 matching over 9 bases. Specimen: peripheral blood. The CDR3: CAGQGINEKLFF. The CDR3 DNA is TGTGCCGGACAGGGGATTAATGAAAAACTGTTTTTT.